A single sample is the source of the 12 T cell receptor beta chains below, sequenced in a study of OX40 agonist ivuxolimab in advanced cancers. Some clones are missing from TCRdb's copy, which holds only in-frame ones; the method was immunoSEQ multiplex PCR. The table lists around 70,000 clones, about 85% of them singletons, with 5.5% to 7% in the top ten. The sample in question was CD4+ or CD8+ T cells sorted from blood, obtained in a trial of the OX40 agonist ivuxolimab. Receptors were obtained from an adult with an advanced solid tumor such as melanoma, head and neck, liver or kidney cancer.

The V call is TRBV4-3, the J call TRBJ1-3; TRBD1 might be the D (6 bases). The germline V and J ends were trimmed by 0 bases and 2 bases, with 11 bases remaining between them. The germline gives CDR1 LGHNA, CDR2 YSLEER. The CDR3 runs 16 residues. As DNA, the CDR3 is TGCGCCAGCAGCCAAGATGTTCCAGGGGCTGGAAACACCATATATTTT. Translated, it gives CASSQDVPGAGNTIYF.

V gene TRBV28 combines with J gene TRBJ2-6, with a tentative D call TRBD1 (5 bases). The CDR3 has 16 residues. Trimming removed 6 bases from V and 0 bases from J, with 12 bases in between. CDR1 and CDR2 from the germline V gene are MDHEN and SYDVKM. The CDR3 DNA reads as TGTGCCAGCAGCCCAACAGGCGACTCTGGGGCCAACGTCCTGACTTTC. Translated, it gives CASSPTGDSGANVLTF.

This rearrangement joins TRBV7-2 to TRBJ2-2, with a possible D match to TRBD2 (6 bases). The V gene lost 4 bases and the J gene lost 2 bases, with 11 bases spanning the gap. The CDR3 covers 15 residues. Germline CDR1 and CDR2: SGHTA and FQGNSA. The CDR3 DNA reads as TGTGCCAGCAGCTCGCGGGACGCCAACACCGGGGAGCTGTTTTTT. Amino acid sequence: CASSSRDANTGELFF.

The chain recombines TRBV5-1 with TRBJ2-2, with D unresolved. V gave up 6 bases and J gave up 7 bases, with 19 bases separating them. Germline CDR1 reads SGHRS; CDR2 reads YFSETQ. This CDR3 is 15 amino acids long. CDR3 loop: CASKPPSPTVGELFF. CDR3 sequence (DNA): TGCGCCAGCAAACCCCCGAGCCCGACCGTCGGGGAGCTGTTTTTT. The full variable domain, completed using reference TRBV5-1 and TRBJ2-2, is KAGVTQTPRYLIKTRGQQVTLSCSPISGHRSVSWYQQTPGQGLQFLFEYFSETQRNKGNFPGRFSGRQFSNSRSEMNVSTLELGDSALYLCASKPPSPTVGELFFGEGSRLTVL.

V and J are TRBV28 and TRBJ2-3; D remains unclear. The CDR3 has 14 residues. The germline V and J ends were trimmed by 3 bases and 2 bases, with 9 bases remaining between them. Germline V lookup: CDR1 MDHEN, CDR2 SYDVKM. As DNA, the CDR3 is TGTGCCAGCAGTTTTACCTCCCTCACAGATACGCAGTATTTT. Its protein product is CASSFTSLTDTQYF. The full variable domain, completed using reference TRBV28 and TRBJ2-3, is DVKVTQSSRYLVKRTGEKVFLECVQDMDHENMFWYRQDPGLGLRLIYFSYDVKMKEKGDIPEGYSVSREKKERFSLILESASTNQTSMYLCASSFTSLTDTQYFGPGTRLTVL.

The chain combines TRBV19 with TRBJ2-2; unclear D gene. The CDR3 has 13 amino acids. CDR1 is LNHDA and CDR2 is SQIVND in the germline V gene (reference sequence). V was clipped by 6 bases and J by 3 bases, with 8 bases between them. CDR3 sequence: CASSARYTGELFF. As DNA, the CDR3 is TGTGCCAGTAGCGCGAGATACACCGGGGAGCTGTTTTTT.

V is TRBV6-5 and J is TRBJ1-1; D not certain. The germline V and J ends were trimmed by 4 bases and 5 bases, with 14 bases remaining between them. The CDR3 has 14 residues. Germline loops: CDR1 MNHEY, CDR2 SVGAGI. The CDR3 DNA is TGTGCCAGCAGTTCCCCGCAGGCGTGGACTGAAGCTTTCTTT. It encodes CASSSPQAWTEAFF.

V and J are TRBV19 and TRBJ2-7; D possibly corresponds to TRBD1 (6 bases). Trimming took 4 bases from V and 5 from J, leaving 18 bases between them. Germline V gene lookup returns CDR1 LNHDA and CDR2 SQIVND (reference sequence). The CDR3 contains 15 residues. CDR3 loop: CASSRTGTRANEQYF. CDR3 bases: TGTGCCAGTAGTAGAACCGGGACACGGGCCAACGAGCAGTACTTC.

V gene TRBV19 combines with J gene TRBJ2-4, with TRBD1 matching over 7 bases. CDR3 length equals 17 residues. Germline V gives CDR1 LNHDA, CDR2 SQIVND (reference sequence). The J segment lost 1 base and the V segment lost 3 bases, leaving 9 bases of the junction unmatched. CDR3 in amino acids: CASSIHSTGLAKNIQYF. CDR3 bases: TGTGCCAGTAGTATCCACTCGACAGGGTTGGCCAAAAACATTCAGTACTTC.

The chain employs TRBV27 and TRBJ2-3; possibly TRBD1 or TRBD2 for D (5 bases each). Trimming removed 6 bases from V and 2 bases from J, with 15 bases in between. The CDR3 runs to 15 residues. Looked up from germline, CDR1 is MNHEY and CDR2 is SMNVEV (reference sequence). CDR3 sequence reads: CASSRVGALTDTQYF. The CDR3 coding sequence is TGTGCCAGCAGCCGAGTCGGGGCCCTCACAGATACGCAGTATTTT.

The chain recombines TRBV2 with TRBJ1-5; 7 nucleotides agree with TRBD1. CDR1 is SNHLY and CDR2 is FYNNEI in the germline V gene. The CDR3 is made up of 15 amino acids. Germline trimming cut 5 bases from V and 5 bases from J; bases unmatched to any gene: 9. CDR3 protein: CASSSEGTVHQPQHF. The CDR3 nucleotides are TGTGCCAGCAGTTCTGAAGGGACAGTACATCAGCCCCAGCATTTT.

CDR3 sequence: CASSPSGPSSNQPQHF. The CDR3 coding sequence is TGTGCCAGCAGTCCCTCCGGACCTAGTAGCAATCAGCCCCAGCATTTT. The V gene is TRBV28, the J gene TRBJ1-5; D call uncertain. The V and J ends lost 5 bases and 0 bases respectively, with 14 bases between them. Germline V gives CDR1 MDHEN, CDR2 SYDVKM. The CDR3 contains 16 residues.